Below are 29 T cell receptor beta chains sequenced from a single sample in a study of technical replicates of blood from several donors. TCRdb's table, derived via immunoSEQ multiplex PCR, lists solely in-frame clones and lacks some. In the table there are about 98,000 clones, about 94% of which are singletons. The sequencing sample was made of T cells isolated from PBMCs. These receptors all come from a human donor in good health.

This clone was recorded a few times. The genes are TRBV5-1 and TRBJ1-5, with TRBD1 matching 8 bases. Germline loops: CDR1 SGHRS, CDR2 YFSETQ. V dropped 4 bases and J dropped 2; count of bases not matched to a gene: 2. This CDR3 is built from 14 residues. DNA for the CDR3: TGCGCCAGCAGCCCGGGACAGGGCAATCAGCCCCAGCATTTT. This codes for CASSPGQGNQPQHF.

The chain couples TRBV9 to TRBJ2-7; the match to TRBD2 covers 11 bases. V was pared by 2 bases and J by 7 bases, with 8 bases of the junction left unmatched. Per the germline V gene, CDR1 is SGDLS and CDR2 is YYNGEE. The CDR3 has 15 residues. The chain's CDR3 is CASSVVAGGPGEQYF. The CDR3 DNA sequence: TGTGCCAGCAGCGTGGTAGCGGGAGGGCCGGGGGAGCAGTACTTC.

The chain has TRBV5-1 and TRBJ1-5; 9 bases agree with TRBD1. The CDR3 runs 16 residues. Germline trimming cut 0 bases from V and 6 bases from J; bases unmatched to any gene: 7. Germline values: CDR1 SGHRS, CDR2 YFSETQ. CDR3 sequence reads: CASSLGGTGHSQPQHF. In DNA, the CDR3 is TGCGCCAGCAGCTTGGGGGGGACAGGGCATTCTCAGCCCCAGCATTTT.

V and J are TRBV10-3 and TRBJ2-1; 7 nucleotides align to TRBD2. The CDR3 covers 17 residues. Trimming cost V 6 bases and J 0 bases; bases outside gene matches: 11. Germline values: CDR1 ENHRY, CDR2 SYGVKD. The CDR3 DNA reads as TGTGCCATCAGGGCTAGCGGTCTCCCTAGCTCCTACAATGAGCAGTTCTTC. Its protein is CAIRASGLPSSYNEQFF.

V usage is TRBV27 and J usage is TRBJ2-5; a weak D match, TRBD2 (6 bases). V gave up 8 bases and J gave up 5 bases, with 12 bases separating them. Germline V gene lookup returns CDR1 MNHEY and CDR2 SMNVEV (reference sequence). CDR3 size: 12 residues. The CDR3 loop is CASGRGIETQYF. The DNA for the CDR3 is TGTGCCAGCGGCCGGGGGATCGAGACCCAGTACTTC.

V usage is TRBV28 and J usage is TRBJ2-2; D remains ambiguous. From germline, CDR1 is MDHEN and CDR2 SYDVKM. V shed 2 bases and J shed 4 bases, with 17 bases lying between them. This CDR3 has 17 residues. CDR3 nucleotides: TGTGCCAGCAGTTTACCTACCTTCGACATGGGCACCGGGGAGCTGTTTTTT. Residues: CASSLPTFDMGTGELFF.

The genes are TRBV7-9 and TRBJ2-1, with 7 bases fitting TRBD1. The CDR3 is made up of 12 amino acids. CDR1 is SEHNR and CDR2 is FQNEAQ in the germline V gene (reference sequence). V was pared by 5 bases and J by 10 bases, with 5 bases of the junction left unmatched. CDR3 sequence: CASSPGTDEQFF. CDR3 coding DNA: TGTGCCAGCAGCCCAGGGACAGACGAGCAGTTCTTC.

The CDR3 DNA reads TGCAGCGTTGATTCTGGAGGCTACGAGCAGTACTTC. Translation gives CSVDSGGYEQYF. The chain uses TRBV29-1 and TRBJ2-7; D might be TRBD2 (5 bases). This CDR3 is built from 12 residues. The V end lost 3 bases, the J end lost 3 bases, and 9 bases lay between the germline ends. Germline CDR1 and CDR2: SQVTM and ANQGSEA.

The chain has TRBV5-1 and TRBJ2-3; D is unresolved. V was trimmed by 0 bases and J by 7 bases, leaving 12 bases between them. The CDR3 loop spans 14 amino acids. Germline V gene sequence: CDR1 SGHRS, CDR2 YFSETQ. CDR3 protein: CASSLEKRTHTQYF. The CDR3 DNA sequence: TGCGCCAGCAGCTTGGAAAAGCGCACCCATACGCAGTATTTT.

The J gene is TRBJ2-3, the V gene TRBV7-2; 14 bases map to TRBD2. The CDR3 extends over 16 amino acids. In germline, CDR1 is SGHTA, CDR2 FQGNSA. The J segment lost 4 bases and the V segment lost 3 bases, leaving 3 bases of the junction unmatched. The CDR3 DNA sequence: TGTGCCAGCAGCTTCGGACTAGCGGGAGGCTCAGATACGCAGTATTTT. It encodes CASSFGLAGGSDTQYF. Full variable domain (outside the CDR3, taken from reference TRBV7-2 and TRBJ2-3): GAGVSQSPSNKVTEKGKDVELRCDPISGHTALYWYRQSLGQGLEFLIYFQGNSAPDKSGLPSDRFSAERTGGSVSTLTIQRTQQEDSAVYLCASSFGLAGGSDTQYFGPGTRLTVL.

The chain links TRBV6-5 to TRBJ1-3; 7 bases fit TRBD1. Per germline, CDR1 MNHEY and CDR2 SVGAGI. This CDR3 has 15 amino acids. V lost 5 bases and J lost 4; bases outside the gene matches: 8. CDR3 region: CASSRTGPTGNTIYF. Here the CDR3 DNA reads TGTGCCAGCAGTCGGACAGGACCAACGGGAAACACCATATATTTT.

The J gene is TRBJ2-1, the V gene TRBV11-1, with D perhaps TRBD1 (6 bases). Germline CDR1 is SGHAT and CDR2 is FQDESV (reference sequence). The CDR3 has 12 residues. Trimming removed 8 bases from V and 4 bases from J, with 9 bases in between. DNA of the CDR3: TGTGCCAGCGGGGGACATTACAATGAGCAGTTCTTC. This gives the protein CASGGHYNEQFF.

The chain employs TRBV5-1 and TRBJ1-2, with D perhaps matching TRBD1 (6 bases). Deletions cut 4 bases from V and 0 bases from J, with 22 bases between. There are 18 residues in the CDR3. Germline assignment: CDR1 SGHRS and CDR2 YFSETQ. The CDR3, as DNA: TGCGCCAGCAGCCCGGGAACCTTTGGACAGCTAGCTAACTATGGCTACACCTTC. This gives the protein CASSPGTFGQLANYGYTF.

Details on this clone: Other DNA sequences of this sample code for an identical CDR3. The chain is built from TRBV7-3 and TRBJ2-5; possible D gene TRBD2, 7 bases. V dropped 3 bases and J dropped 2 bases, with 13 bases sitting between them. Germline V gene sequence: CDR1 SGHTA, CDR2 FQGTGA. The length of the CDR3 is 15 residues. The CDR3: CASSLRGGPQETQYF. The CDR3 DNA is TGTGCCAGCAGCTTGCGCGGGGGCCCGCAAGAGACCCAGTACTTC.

This clone has just one count. J is TRBJ2-7 and V is TRBV14; D is perhaps TRBD1 (5 bases). The V end was cut by 4 bases, the J end by 1 base, with 8 bases between. Germline V gives CDR1 SGHDN, CDR2 FVKESK. The CDR3 has 13 amino acids. CDR3 residues: CASSPQESYEQYF. DNA of the CDR3: TGTGCCAGCAGCCCACAGGAATCCTACGAGCAGTACTTC.

In nucleotides, the CDR3 is TGTGCCAGCAGTGACCAAGGGACAGGAGCTAACTATGGCTACACCTTC. Encoded protein: CASSDQGTGANYGYTF. The gene calls are TRBV6-4 and TRBJ1-2, with 8 bases that match TRBD1. Germline CDR1 and CDR2: MRHNA and SNTAGT. The J segment lost 0 bases and the V segment lost 2 bases, leaving 5 bases of the junction unmatched. The CDR3 totals 16 residues.

Notes on this clone: Different DNA sequences within this sample yield the same CDR3. The rearrangement links TRBV5-1 to TRBJ1-1; D gene unclear. CDR1 and CDR2 (germline): SGHRS, YFSETQ. The CDR3 is 11 residues long. V lost 3 bases to trimming and J lost 3 bases, with 3 bases between them. This CDR3 is CASSSDTEAFF. For the CDR3, the DNA is TGCGCCAGCAGCTCCGACACTGAAGCTTTCTTT.

The chain recombines TRBV7-3 with TRBJ1-2; D is undetermined. CDR3 length: 13 amino acids. Trimming removed 0 bases at V and 5 bases at J, with 7 bases between. Looked up from germline, CDR1 is SGHTA and CDR2 is FQGTGA. Written as DNA, the CDR3 is TGTGCCAGCAGCTTAACCCCCCAATATGGCTACACCTTC. This codes for CASSLTPQYGYTF.

The rearrangement uses TRBV6-5 and TRBJ1-2, with TRBD1 matching 11 bases. V shed 5 bases, J shed 4 bases, and the junction held 3 bases outside the gene matches. Germline V gene data show CDR1 as MNHEY and CDR2 as SVGAGI. CDR3 size: 14 residues. The CDR3: CASSRTGGIYGYTF. The DNA of the CDR3 is TGTGCCAGCAGTAGGACAGGGGGCATCTATGGCTACACCTTC.

This chain connects TRBV7-9 to TRBJ2-2; the match to TRBD2 covers 7 bases. The junction had 3 bases not matched to a gene; V was cut back by 1 base and J by 1 base. The CDR3 spans 16 residues. Looked up from germline, CDR1 is SEHNR and CDR2 is FQNEAQ (reference sequence). CDR3 region: CASSLGSGVNTGELFF. In nucleotides, the CDR3 is TGTGCCAGCAGCTTAGGAAGCGGGGTGAACACCGGGGAGCTGTTTTTT.

The V call is TRBV4-1, the J call TRBJ1-1; D remains ambiguous. With 0 bases removed from V and 7 bases from J, the gap between germline ends came to 15 bases. The CDR3 totals 15 residues. Germline CDR1 is MGHRA and CDR2 is YSYEKL. As DNA, the CDR3 is TGCGCCAGCAGCCAAGATGTGGGTAGCTACCTTGAAGCTTTCTTT. This sequence encodes CASSQDVGSYLEAFF.

This clone was counted a single time. The rearrangement joins TRBV4-1 to TRBJ2-7; D is possibly TRBD2 (6 bases). The CDR3 runs 15 residues. Germline V gene data show CDR1 as MGHRA and CDR2 as YSYEKL. V lost 1 base and J lost 1, with 11 bases in between. DNA for the CDR3: TGCGCCAGCAGCCAAGCGGGGACTGGATCCTACGAGCAGTACTTC. Translating gives CASSQAGTGSYEQYF.

The rearrangement joins TRBV4-2 to TRBJ2-3; 7 bases fit TRBD2. The V segment lost 8 bases and the J segment 6 bases; nucleotides outside the gene matches: 14. Germline V gives CDR1 LGHNA, CDR2 YNFKEQ. CDR3 length: 15 amino acids. The CDR3 DNA reads as TGTGCCAGCGATTCGGGACTAAGAGGTTTTGATACGCAGTATTTT. Its translation is CASDSGLRGFDTQYF.

CDR3 amino acids: CASSESRTSGIETQYF. CDR3 nucleotides: TGTGCCAGCAGTGAATCCCGGACTAGCGGGATCGAGACCCAGTACTTC. The chain links TRBV6-1 to TRBJ2-5; TRBD2 matches at 12 bases. The germline V gene has CDR1 MNHNS and CDR2 SASEGT. This CDR3 comprises 16 residues. Trimming cost V 2 bases and J 5 bases; bases outside gene matches: 6.

The rearrangement joins TRBV23-1 to TRBJ1-2; a possible D gene is TRBD1 (5 bases). TRBV23-1 counts as an open reading frame of uncertain function. Deletions cut 8 bases from V and 3 bases from J, with 16 bases between. This CDR3 has 14 residues. The CDR3 reads CASRGCGGDYGYTF. The CDR3, as DNA: TGCGCCAGCCGAGGATGCGGGGGGGACTATGGCTACACCTTC.

The rearrangement links TRBV5-1 to TRBJ2-5; TRBD2 agrees at 8 bases. Germline trimming cut 0 bases from V and 2 bases from J; bases unmatched to any gene: 3. The CDR3 is 15 residues long. CDR1 is SGHRS, CDR2 YFSETQ, per germline. The CDR3 here is CASSLGLAGQETQYF. The CDR3 DNA sequence: TGCGCCAGCAGCTTGGGGTTAGCGGGGCAAGAGACCCAGTACTTC.

The chain recombines TRBV19 with TRBJ2-1; 8 nucleotides match TRBD1. The CDR3 runs to 16 residues. The junction had 10 bases not matched to a gene; V was cut back by 7 bases and J by 2 bases. The germline V gene has CDR1 LNHDA and CDR2 SQIVND (reference sequence). The CDR3 nucleotides are TGTGCCAGTAAAGATACTGGGACAGGACCCTACAATGAGCAGTTCTTC. Its translation: CASKDTGTGPYNEQFF.

The rearrangement links TRBV5-1 to TRBJ1-6, with D possibly TRBD1 on 5 matching bases. There are 13 residues in the CDR3. V was cut by 2 bases and J by 15 bases, with 15 bases left in between. The germline CDR1 and CDR2 sequences are SGHRS and YFSETQ. The CDR3 here is CASSFTGLHHLHF. DNA of the CDR3: TGCGCCAGCAGCTTTACGGGACTCCATCACCTCCACTTT.

This chain links TRBV7-9 with TRBJ2-3, with D possibly matching TRBD2 (7 bases). The germline V and J ends were trimmed by 5 bases and 4 bases, with 22 bases remaining between them. The CDR3 totals 17 residues. The germline CDR1 and CDR2 sequences are SEHNR and FQNEAQ (reference sequence). Here the CDR3 reads CASSPPYGGGPADTQYF. Here the CDR3 DNA reads TGTGCCAGCAGCCCACCTTATGGGGGGGGGCCGGCAGATACGCAGTATTTT. Full variable domain (missing parts from reference TRBV7-9 and TRBJ2-3): DTGVSQNPRHKITKRGQNVTFRCDPISEHNRLYWYRQTLGQGPEFLTYFQNEAQLEKSRLLSDRFSAERPKGSFSTLEIQRTEQGDSAMYLCASSPPYGGGPADTQYFGPGTRLTVL.